This T cell receptor beta chain was recorded in a study of control samples from healthy donors and cancer patients. Germline V gene data show CDR1 as LGHDT and CDR2 as YNNKEL (reference sequence). With 2 bases removed from V and 4 bases from J, the gap between germline ends came to 17 bases. The CDR3 is 16 residues long. Libraries were prepared by immunoSEQ multiplex PCR; TCRdb keeps only in-frame clonotypes and omits some of them. The table records some 140,000 clones, 80% to 90% of them present only once. The sequenced sample was blood. The clonotype was recovered from a woman in her 30s in good health. The chain uses TRBV3-1 (or the pseudogene TRBV3-2) and TRBJ1-1, with D tentatively TRBD1 (5 bases). CDR3 nucleotide sequence: TGTGCCAGCAGCCAAAGGGGCTCAGGAGGCGGCACTGAAGCTTTCTTT. Translating gives CASSQRGSGGGTEAFF.